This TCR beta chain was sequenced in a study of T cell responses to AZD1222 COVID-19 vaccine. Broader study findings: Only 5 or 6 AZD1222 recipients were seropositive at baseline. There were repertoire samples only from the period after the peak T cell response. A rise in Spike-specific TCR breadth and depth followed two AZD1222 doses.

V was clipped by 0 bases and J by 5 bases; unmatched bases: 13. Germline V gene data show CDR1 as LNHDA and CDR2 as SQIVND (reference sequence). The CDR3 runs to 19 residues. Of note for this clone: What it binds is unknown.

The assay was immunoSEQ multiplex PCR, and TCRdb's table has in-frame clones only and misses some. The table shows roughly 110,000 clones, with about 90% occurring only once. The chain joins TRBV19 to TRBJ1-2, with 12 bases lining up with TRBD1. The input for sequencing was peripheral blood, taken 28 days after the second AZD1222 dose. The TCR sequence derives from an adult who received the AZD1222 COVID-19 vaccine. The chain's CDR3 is CASSIDRGTGGADLYGYTF. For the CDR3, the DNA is TGTGCCAGTAGTATAGATCGCGGGACAGGGGGCGCCGACCTTTATGGCTACACCTTC.